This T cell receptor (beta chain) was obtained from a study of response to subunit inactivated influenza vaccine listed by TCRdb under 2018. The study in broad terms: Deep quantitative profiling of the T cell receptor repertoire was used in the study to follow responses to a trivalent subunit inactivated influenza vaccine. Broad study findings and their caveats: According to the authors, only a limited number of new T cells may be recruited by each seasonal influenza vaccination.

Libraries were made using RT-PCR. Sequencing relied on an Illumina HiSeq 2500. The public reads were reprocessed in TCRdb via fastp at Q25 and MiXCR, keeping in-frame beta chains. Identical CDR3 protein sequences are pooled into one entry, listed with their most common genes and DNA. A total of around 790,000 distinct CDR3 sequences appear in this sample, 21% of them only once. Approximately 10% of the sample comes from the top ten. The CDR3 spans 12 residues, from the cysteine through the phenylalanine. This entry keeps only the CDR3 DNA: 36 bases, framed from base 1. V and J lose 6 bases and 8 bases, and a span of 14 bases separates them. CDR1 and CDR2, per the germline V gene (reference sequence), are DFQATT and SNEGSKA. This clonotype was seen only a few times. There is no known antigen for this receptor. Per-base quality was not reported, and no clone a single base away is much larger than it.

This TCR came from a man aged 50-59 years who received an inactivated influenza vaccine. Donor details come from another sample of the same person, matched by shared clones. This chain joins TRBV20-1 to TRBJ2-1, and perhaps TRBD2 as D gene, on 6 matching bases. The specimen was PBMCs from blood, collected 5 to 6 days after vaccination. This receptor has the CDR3 CSANPLAYEQFF. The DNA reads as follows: TGCAGTGCCAACCCACTAGCCTATGAGCAGTTCTTC.